Given below is one T cell receptor beta chain in context. The data were obtained in a study of blood T cell repertoires in COVID-19. Study at large: Acute-phase and convalescent COVID-19 samples originated in the United States, Italy and Spain. Sources were T cells, B-cell-depleted T cells, or PBMCs; the material itself was cDNA or gDNA.

Authors' methods: Amplification of reference gene primers was used by the study to estimate nucleated cell counts. TCRdb's table, derived via immunoSEQ multiplex PCR, lists solely in-frame clones and lacks some. Clone size and the V and J calls come from that table; the DNA yielded D and trimming. Of more than 120,000 clones detected, approximately 90% appear once; the ten largest clones hold 8.5% to 9%. Trimming at V came to 6 bases and at J to 11 bases, leaving 2 bases not matched to a gene. CDR1 ENHRY and CDR2 SYGVKD come from the germline V gene. CDR3 length equals 11 residues. Sequencing was carried out using peripheral blood. The clonotype comes from a woman in her forties or fifties with active or convalescent COVID-19. The chain links TRBV10-3 to TRBJ1-2; 11 nucleotides align to TRBD1. In nucleotides, the CDR3 is TGTGCCATCAGGGGGACAGGGGGTTACACCTTC. Encoded protein: CAIRGTGGYTF.